The 10 T cell receptor beta chains below were found in one sample sequenced in a study of T cells in localized non-small cell lung cancer. The assay was immunoSEQ multiplex PCR, and TCRdb's table has in-frame clones only and misses some. The table includes tens of thousands of clones, 75% to 90% detected once. This material consisted of PBMCs, taken before any cancer treatment. The receptors shown here come from a man aged 35-75 years with stage II squamous cell lung carcinoma.

This clone appeared a few times. This chain uses TRBV6-4 with TRBJ1-1; D remains ambiguous. Germline CDR1 and CDR2: MRHNA and SNTAGT. This CDR3 is built from 15 residues. The ends were cut back, 4 bases at V and 1 base at J, with 13 bases in the middle. The DNA of the CDR3 is TGTGCCAGCAGTGGCCCAAGGGTGGAGAACACTGAAGCTTTCTTT. Its protein is CASSGPRVENTEAFF.

The V and J genes are TRBV19 and TRBJ1-2; no clear D gene. V was trimmed by 4 bases and J by 4 bases, leaving 16 bases between them. Looked up from germline, CDR1 is LNHDA and CDR2 is SQIVND (reference sequence). The CDR3 is 15 amino acids. DNA for the CDR3: TGTGCCAGTAGTACCGGACGGCCCTATGCCTATGGCTACACCTTC. Protein sequence: CASSTGRPYAYGYTF.

The V call is TRBV15, the J call TRBJ2-1; TRBD2 matches at 7 bases. V lost 1 base, J lost 4 bases, and 10 bases stayed unmatched. Per germline, CDR1 LNHNV and CDR2 YYDKDF (reference sequence). This CDR3 is 17 amino acids long. CDR3 sequence reads: CATSRGGDAGGYNEQFF. CDR3 sequence (DNA): TGTGCCACCAGCAGAGGCGGGGACGCCGGGGGGTACAATGAGCAGTTCTTC. Drawing the rest from reference TRBV15 and TRBJ2-1, the complete variable domain is DAMVIQNPRYQVTQFGKPVTLSCSQTLNHNVMYWYQQKSSQAPKLLFHYYDKDFNNEADTPDNFQSRRPNTSFCFLDIRSPGLGDTAMYLCATSRGGDAGGYNEQFFGPGTRLTVL.

This clone was picked up one time. The chain combines TRBV5-8 with TRBJ2-4, with 8 positions matching TRBD1. Germline CDR1 reads SGHTS; CDR2 reads YDEGEE. The V segment lost 1 base and the J segment 4 bases; nucleotides outside the gene matches: 4. CDR3 size: 15 residues. CDR3 in amino acids: CASSLKQGVKNIQYF. The CDR3 nucleotides are TGTGCCAGCAGCTTGAAACAGGGGGTAAAAAACATTCAGTACTTC.

CDR3 sequence reads: CASSAWQGGGETQYF. CDR3 DNA sequence: TGTGCCAGTAGTGCGTGGCAGGGCGGAGGGGAGACCCAGTACTTC. The gene calls are TRBV19 and TRBJ2-5; weak D call: TRBD2 (6 bases). The V end was cut by 5 bases, the J end by 5 bases, with 18 bases between. CDR3 size: 15 residues. The germline gives CDR1 LNHDA, CDR2 SQIVND (reference sequence).

The chain carries TRBV30 and TRBJ1-6, with D tentatively TRBD1 (5 bases). Germline assignment: CDR1 GTSNPN and CDR2 SVGIG (reference sequence). CDR3 length: 14 amino acids. The V end lost 1 base, the J end lost 4 bases, and 8 bases lay between the germline ends. The CDR3: CAWSGRTYNSPLHF. The DNA for the CDR3 is TGTGCCTGGAGTGGACGGACATATAATTCACCCCTCCACTTT.

The chain carries TRBV2 and TRBJ2-2; D remains ambiguous. This CDR3 has 12 amino acids. The germline V gene has CDR1 SNHLY and CDR2 FYNNEI. The V end was cut by 7 bases, the J end by 13 bases, with 16 bases between. CDR3 sequence (DNA): TGTGCCAGCATATCGACCGGCACGGGGCTGTTTTTT. It specifies CASISTGTGLFF.

The chain carries TRBV27 and TRBJ2-6; 9 positions match TRBD2. This CDR3 contains 20 residues. V lost 7 bases and J lost 3; bases outside the gene matches: 19. The germline V gene has CDR1 MNHEY and CDR2 SMNVEV (reference sequence). CDR3: CASMNEAPLAGVVGANVLTF. Written as DNA, the CDR3 is TGTGCCAGCATGAATGAGGCCCCCTTAGCGGGAGTAGTTGGGGCCAACGTCCTGACTTTC. Using reference TRBV27 and TRBJ2-6 for the parts outside the CDR3, the full variable domain is EAQVTQNPRYLITVTGKKLTVTCSQNMNHEYMSWYRQDPGLGLRQIYYSMNVEVTDKGDVPEGYKVSRKEKRNFPLILESPSPNQTSLYFCASMNEAPLAGVVGANVLTFGAGSRLTVL.

This clone was seen a single time. The chain employs TRBV29-1 and TRBJ2-1; D remains unclear. In germline, CDR1 is SQVTM, CDR2 ANQGSEA. This CDR3 contains 16 residues. With 2 bases removed from V and 0 bases from J, the gap between germline ends came to 14 bases. The CDR3 DNA sequence: TGCAGCGTTGAAATCCTCGCGGCGAGCTCCTACAATGAGCAGTTCTTC. Translation gives CSVEILAASSYNEQFF.

This clone was detected only once. The chain joins TRBV7-2 to TRBJ2-1; 8 nucleotides agree with TRBD2. Trimming took 5 bases from V and 4 from J; bases not matched to a gene: 7. The CDR3 is 15 amino acids. Germline V gene data show CDR1 as SGHTA and CDR2 as FQGNSA. The CDR3: CASSLGLALYNEQFF. CDR3 coding DNA: TGTGCCAGCAGCCTCGGACTAGCCCTATACAATGAGCAGTTCTTC. Together with reference TRBV7-2 and TRBJ2-1, the CDR3 gives the full variable domain: GAGVSQSPSNKVTEKGKDVELRCDPISGHTALYWYRQSLGQGLEFLIYFQGNSAPDKSGLPSDRFSAERTGGSVSTLTIQRTQQEDSAVYLCASSLGLALYNEQFFGPGTRLTVL.